This T cell receptor beta chain was obtained from a study of OX40 agonist ivuxolimab in advanced cancers. Looking at the study overall: Past anti-PD-1, anti-PD-L1 or anti-CTLA-4 therapy was accepted, and roughly 40% had received some. Three dose-escalation patients had partial responses: one with hepatocellular carcinoma and two with cutaneous melanoma. Regarding the study as a whole: Expanded clones belonging to CD8+ T cells outnumbered, on average, those of CD4+.

Details on this clone: The antigen remains undetermined.

Measured with immunoSEQ multiplex PCR; TCRdb has only the in-frame clones, and not every one. The sample carries tens of thousands of clones, 70% to 90% recorded once. The CDR3 is made up of 11 amino acids. Trimming removed 7 bases at V and 9 bases at J, with 12 bases between. Germline CDR1 reads LNHDA; CDR2 reads SQIVND (reference sequence). The TCR originated in an adult with an advanced solid tumor such as melanoma, head and neck, liver or kidney cancer. This material consisted of CD4+ or CD8+ T cells sorted from blood, taken in a trial of the OX40 agonist ivuxolimab. This chain uses TRBV19 with TRBJ1-1; D is perhaps TRBD1 (5 bases). The CDR3 nucleotides read TGTGCCAGTAAAGGGGTAACCCAAGCTTTCTTT. Translating it yields CASKGVTQAFF.